This record covers a single T cell receptor (beta chain). A few counts support this clonotype. Its antigen remains undetermined. It has no much larger one-base neighbor in the sample; base qualities were not kept. The data are from a study of blood T cells in healthy people across ages (dated by TCRdb to about 2015). Looking at the study overall: Template switching captured roughly one uniquely barcoded TCR beta cDNA molecule per two T cells in model experiments. The study analyzed two additional independent replicas of 1 million unique cDNA reads from the same blood draw for two donors, one aged 18 to 29 and one aged 80 or older. The donors were divided into four age groups: young (average approximately 17 years), middle-aged (about 39), aged (under 70) and long-lived (82). Donors of different ages were randomly distributed across sequencing lanes to avoid experimental bias. Age-related changes in TCR beta repertoire diversity were measured in the study by deep sequencing normalized with unique cDNA molecular identifiers.

Donors were 30 to 45 systemically healthy Caucasian individuals from Russia aged roughly 6 to 90 years. Each donor gave 8.5 to 10 milliliters of peripheral blood, collected into EDTA-treated Vacutainer tubes. Ficoll-Paque density-gradient centrifugation was used to isolate PBMCs, with at least 6.5 million per sample. Trizol reagent was used to extract total RNA from the PBMCs, yielding at least 5 micrograms per sample. For every donor, an aliquot of PBMCs went through flow cytometry to measure the percentages of naive CD45RAhigh/CD27high T cells. What the work shows at the level of the full study, not this receptor alone: Estimates of total diversity based on one million sequenced T cells were considered lower bounds and underestimates. As age increased, observed TCR beta diversity per million T cells dropped in a roughly linear way, and a significant reduction was already evident by age 40. The long-lived group showed more naive CD4+ T cells, fewer expanded clones and increased TCR diversity than the aged group, suggesting age selection. Observed TCR beta diversity correlated strongly with the percentage of naive T cells measured by flow cytometry. Since profiling was done on bulk unsorted PBMCs, naive and antigen-experienced compartments could not be conclusively compared. The CMV infection status of donors was not known, potentially confounding age-related changes in expanded clonotypes.

The germline V gene (reference sequence) provides CDR1 SEHNR and CDR2 FQNEAQ. V and J lose 5 bases and 2 bases, and a span of 13 bases separates them. The CDR3 runs 15 amino acids, cysteine and phenylalanine included. The entry retains the CDR3 DNA only, 45 bases that are in frame from base 1. Libraries came from 5' RACE. The instrument was an Illumina HiSeq 2500. A second about 7 to 11 cycle PCR used a sample-barcoded 5' primer and a J-beta primer mix. Each TCR beta cDNA molecule received a unique molecular identifier from a template-switch 5' adaptor carrying 12 random nucleotides. At least 3 million CDR3-containing paired-end reads were obtained from each sample. First-strand cDNA was synthesized from all RNA with the Mint cDNA synthesis kit, primed by a TRBC-specific oligonucleotide. Following uracil-DNA glycosylase treatment, a first 18-cycle PCR with universal primers M1SS and BC2_uni_R was performed on all cDNA. In the authors' own workflow: Each sample was normalized by randomly selecting 1 million high-quality reads, each carrying a distinct molecular identifier. Reads with shared molecular identifiers were discarded instead of being binned into consensus sequences. MiTCR, set to a Q25 quality threshold and the strictest error-elimination algorithm, was used for CDR3 identification, clonotype clustering and error correction. Lower-bound total TCR beta diversity was estimated with a nonparametric unseen species model using Euler transformation. In TCRdb, the public reads were trimmed at Q25 with fastp and aligned with MiXCR, with productive beta chains retained. Identical CDR3 protein sequences are pooled into one entry, listed with their most common genes and DNA. These V and J calls are TCRdb output, not the study's own analysis. For this sample there are roughly 650,000 distinct CDR3 sequences; 32% appear just once. The leading ten clones occupy over 15% of the sample.

The chain employs TRBV7-9 and TRBJ1-3; a weak D assignment points to TRBD1 (6 bases agree). Input material: blood. This sequence was found in a woman older than 75 in good health. Donor details come from another sample of the same person, matched by shared clones. The nucleotides are TGTGCCAGCAGCCCGGGACACCAAACTGGAAACACCATATATTTT. Its coded protein is CASSPGHQTGNTIYF.